This is a list of T cell receptor beta chains from one sample in a study of cytomegalovirus exposure and HLA in healthy donors. Profiling relied on immunoSEQ multiplex PCR, and the TCRdb table lists in-frame clones only, not all of them. The sample includes 120,000 or so clones, approximately 82% seen only once; the top ten take 10% to 15%. The sequenced material came from PBMCs. The receptors were gathered from a man aged 25-45 years in good health and CMV-seropositive. Each CDR3 is given with its conserved first and last residue. The D gene is left open where the match is weak. For some rows the clone size is stated as once, few or many, or as a class when expanded; others skip it.

TRBV27,-,-,TRBJ1-5,11,CASIPNQPQHF,TGTGCCAGCATTCCGAATCAGCCCCAGCATTTT
TRBV9,-,-,TRBJ1-2,13,CASSGPSGYGYTF,TGTGCCAGCAGCGGCCCCTCGGGCTATGGCTACACCTTC
TRBV19,-,TRBD2,TRBJ2-7,15,CASSQTSGGAGEQYF,TGTGCCAGTAGTCAAACTAGCGGGGGGGCCGGCGAGCAGTACTTC
TRBV4-3,-,TRBD1,TRBJ1-2,17,CASSQVATGGMRPGYTF,TGCGCCAGCAGCCAAGTAGCTACAGGGGGCATGCGGCCTGGCTACACCTTC
TRBV6-1,-,-,TRBJ1-2,14,CASSRTAGRYGYTF,TGTGCCAGCAGCCGGACCGCGGGCCGCTATGGCTACACCTTC
TRBV7-2,few,TRBD2,TRBJ2-3,17,CASSFLSRGGRSDTQYF,TGTGCCAGCAGCTTTTTGTCTCGGGGGGGAAGGTCAGATACGCAGTATTTT
TRBV7-6,-,-,TRBJ1-5,13,CASSLGPPQPQHF,TGTGCCAGCAGCTTGGGGCCGCCTCAGCCCCAGCATTTT
TRBV19,-,-,TRBJ2-7,13,CASSFQGSNEQYF,TGTGCCAGTAGTTTCCAGGGGTCCAACGAGCAGTACTTC
TRBV7-8,-,-,TRBJ2-7,14,CASSRRQAGNEQYF,TGTGCCAGCAGCCGCAGACAGGCTGGGAACGAGCAGTACTTC
TRBV6-6,few,-,TRBJ1-1,13,CASRARAGTEAFF,TGTGCCAGCAGAGCCAGGGCCGGCACTGAAGCTTTCTTT
TRBV7-3,-,TRBD2,TRBJ2-2,16,CASSPLAGGRTGELFF,TGTGCCAGCAGCCCCCTAGCGGGGGGGCGAACCGGGGAGCTGTTTTTT
TRBV27,-,TRBD2,TRBJ2-3,14,CASTPSGGADTQYF,TGTGCCAGCACCCCTAGCGGGGGCGCAGATACGCAGTATTTT
TRBV13,few,TRBD1,TRBJ2-2,15,CASSSRDRGTGELFF,TGTGCCAGCAGCTCGCGGGACAGGGGTACCGGGGAGCTGTTTTTT
TRBV19,-,-,TRBJ1-5,15,CASSKQGGGNQPQHF,TGTGCCAGTAGTAAACAGGGTGGGGGCAATCAGCCCCAGCATTTT
TRBV7-8,few,-,TRBJ2-3,17,CASRLMTGMERTDTQYF,TGTGCCAGCCGACTTATGACAGGAATGGAACGCACAGATACGCAGTATTTT
TRBV9,-,-,TRBJ1-4,15,CASSPTGFSNEKLFF,TGTGCCAGCAGCCCCACAGGGTTTTCTAATGAAAAACTGTTTTTT
TRBV4-1,-,-,TRBJ1-4,17,CASSRVQDSATNEKLFF,TGCGCCAGCAGCCGAGTTCAGGACAGTGCAACTAATGAAAAACTGTTTTTT
TRBV7-2,-,TRBD1,TRBJ2-5,14,CASSFNRGGETQYF,TGTGCCAGCAGCTTTAACAGGGGCGGGGAGACCCAGTACTTC
TRBV11-2,-,TRBD1,TRBJ2-5,16,CASSPRGQGAGETQYF,TGTGCCAGCAGCCCGCGGGGACAGGGGGCGGGTGAGACCCAGTACTTC
TRBV27,-,-,TRBJ2-3,15,CASSLSVSSTDTQYF,TGTGCCAGCAGTTTAAGCGTCTCTAGCACAGATACGCAGTATTTT
TRBV4-2,-,TRBD1,TRBJ1-2,16,CASSQEDADRDYGYTF,TGTGCCAGCAGCCAAGAGGACGCGGACAGGGACTATGGCTACACCTTC
TRBV7-9,-,-,TRBJ1-2,12,CASSPEGDGYTF,TGTGCCAGCAGCCCCGAAGGAGATGGCTACACCTTC
TRBV7-9,-,TRBD2,TRBJ2-2,14,CASRPTSGDGELFF,TGTGCCAGCAGACCGACTAGCGGAGACGGGGAGCTGTTTTTT
TRBV29-1,-,TRBD1,TRBJ2-1,18,CSVEGVGVQGAKGNEQFF,TGCAGCGTTGAGGGGGTGGGTGTACAGGGGGCGAAGGGGAATGAGCAGTTCTTC
TRBV2,few,TRBD1,TRBJ1-1,14,CASTRTGGNTEAFF,TGTGCCAGCACCAGGACAGGGGGGAACACTGAAGCTTTCTTT
TRBV7-2,-,TRBD1,TRBJ2-7,13,CASSPTGGNEQYF,TGTGCCAGCAGCCCGACAGGGGGCAACGAGCAGTACTTC
TRBV28,-,-,TRBJ2-3,16,CASSPRGDPLTDTQYF,TGTGCCAGCAGCCCACGAGGAGACCCACTGACAGATACGCAGTATTTT
TRBV7-9,once,-,TRBJ1-6,14,CASSLGQGGSPLHF,TGTGCCAGCAGCTTAGGGCAGGGCGGTTCACCCCTCCACTTT
TRBV7-2,few,-,TRBJ1-4,13,CASSLLFNEKLFF,TGTGCCAGCAGCTTACTATTTAATGAAAAACTGTTTTTT